This T cell receptor beta chain was sequenced in a study of blood T cells in healthy people across ages. The study, taken as a whole, reports: The CMV status of each donor remained undetermined, and this could have confounded shifts in expanded clonotypes.

Comment on this clonotype: Its specificity is not known.

A J-beta primer mix and a sample-barcoded 5' primer were used in a second PCR of about 7 to 12 cycles. TCRdb called the 5' RACE reads again in MiXCR, with one record for every CDR3 protein. There are hundreds of thousands of distinct CDR3 sequences in the sample; 35% to 40% occur only once, and under 15% lies in the top ten. Germline V gene sequence: CDR1 SGHTA, CDR2 FQGNSA. Between the trimmed V and J ends, which lost 5 bases and 8 bases, there was a span of 16 bases. The CDR3 spans 14 residues. This TCR derives from a man aged 18-30 years in good health. Sequenced material: blood. This rearrangement joins TRBV7-2 to TRBJ2-1, with D hard to call. Here the CDR3 reads CASSVVFQADEQFF. The CDR3 DNA is TGTGCCAGCAGCGTAGTATTTCAGGCGGATGAGCAGTTCTTC.